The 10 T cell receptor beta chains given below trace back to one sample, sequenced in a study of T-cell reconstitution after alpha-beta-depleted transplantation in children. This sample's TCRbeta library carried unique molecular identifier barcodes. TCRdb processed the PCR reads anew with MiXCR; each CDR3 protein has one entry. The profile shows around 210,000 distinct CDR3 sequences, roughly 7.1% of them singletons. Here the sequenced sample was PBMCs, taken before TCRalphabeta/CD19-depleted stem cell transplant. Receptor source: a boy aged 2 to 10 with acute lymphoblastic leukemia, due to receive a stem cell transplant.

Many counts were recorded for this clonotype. CDR3 bases: TGCGCCAGCAGCGCCCGGGACGTAAACAATGAGCAGTTCTTC. It specifies CASSARDVNNEQFF. The gene calls are TRBV5-1 and TRBJ2-1; TRBD1 or TRBD2 may be the D gene (5 bases each). This CDR3 region has 14 residues. Germline V gene data show CDR1 as SGHRS and CDR2 as YFSETQ. The V end was cut by 4 bases, the J end by 5 bases, with 13 bases between.

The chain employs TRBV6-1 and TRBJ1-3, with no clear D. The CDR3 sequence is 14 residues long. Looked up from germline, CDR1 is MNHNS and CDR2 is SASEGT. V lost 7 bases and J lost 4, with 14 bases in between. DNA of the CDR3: TGTGCCAGCACGACCACTCGTACGGGAAACACCATATATTTT. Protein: CASTTTRTGNTIYF.

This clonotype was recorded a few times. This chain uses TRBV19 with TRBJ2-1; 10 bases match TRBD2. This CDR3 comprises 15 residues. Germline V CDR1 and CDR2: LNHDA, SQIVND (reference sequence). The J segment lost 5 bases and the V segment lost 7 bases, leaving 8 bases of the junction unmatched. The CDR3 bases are TGTGCCAGTACCGGTCCCGGGACTAGCGACAATGAGCAGTTCTTC. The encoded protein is CASTGPGTSDNEQFF. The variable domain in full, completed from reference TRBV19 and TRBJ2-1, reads DGGITQSPKYLFRKEGQNVTLSCEQNLNHDAMYWYRQDPGQGLRLIYYSQIVNDFQKGDIAEGYSVSREKKESFPLTVTSAQKNPTAFYLCASTGPGTSDNEQFFGPGTRLTVL.

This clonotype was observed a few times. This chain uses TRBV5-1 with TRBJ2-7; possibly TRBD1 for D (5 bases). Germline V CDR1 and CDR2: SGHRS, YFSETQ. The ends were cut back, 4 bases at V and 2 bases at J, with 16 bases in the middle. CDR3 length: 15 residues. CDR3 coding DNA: TGCGCCAGCAGCCAACACGACAGCGAAGCCTACGAGCAGTACTTC. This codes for CASSQHDSEAYEQYF.

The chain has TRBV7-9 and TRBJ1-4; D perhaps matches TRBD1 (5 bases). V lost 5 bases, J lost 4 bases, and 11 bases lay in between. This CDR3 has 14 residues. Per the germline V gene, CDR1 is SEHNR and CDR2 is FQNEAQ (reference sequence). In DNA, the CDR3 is TGTGCCAGCAGCGCGGGGGACTATAATGAAAAACTGTTTTTT. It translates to CASSAGDYNEKLFF.

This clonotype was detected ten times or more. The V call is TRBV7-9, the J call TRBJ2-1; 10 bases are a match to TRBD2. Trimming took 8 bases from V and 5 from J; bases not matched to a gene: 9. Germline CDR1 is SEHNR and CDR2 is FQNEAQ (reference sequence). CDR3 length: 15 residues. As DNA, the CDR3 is TGTGCCAGCTCTTCCCTAGCGGGGGTTAACAATGAGCAGTTCTTC. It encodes CASSSLAGVNNEQFF.

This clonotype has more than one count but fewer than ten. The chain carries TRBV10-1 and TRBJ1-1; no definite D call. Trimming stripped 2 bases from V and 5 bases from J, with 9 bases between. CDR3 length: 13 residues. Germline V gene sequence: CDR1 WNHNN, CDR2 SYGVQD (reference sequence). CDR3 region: CASSEGRVTEAFF. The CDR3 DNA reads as TGCGCCAGCAGTGAGGGGAGGGTGACTGAAGCTTTCTTT.

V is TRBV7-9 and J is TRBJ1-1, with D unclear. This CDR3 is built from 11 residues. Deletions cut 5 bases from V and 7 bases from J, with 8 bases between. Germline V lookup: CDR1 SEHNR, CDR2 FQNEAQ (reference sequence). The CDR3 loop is CASSRAGEAFF. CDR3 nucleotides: TGTGCCAGCAGCCGCGCCGGTGAAGCTTTCTTT.

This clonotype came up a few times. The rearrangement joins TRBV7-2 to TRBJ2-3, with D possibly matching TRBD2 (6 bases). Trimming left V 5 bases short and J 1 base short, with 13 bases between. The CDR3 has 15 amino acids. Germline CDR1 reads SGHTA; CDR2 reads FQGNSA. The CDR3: CASSIWPSGTDTQYF. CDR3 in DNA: TGTGCCAGCAGCATCTGGCCTAGCGGCACAGATACGCAGTATTTT.

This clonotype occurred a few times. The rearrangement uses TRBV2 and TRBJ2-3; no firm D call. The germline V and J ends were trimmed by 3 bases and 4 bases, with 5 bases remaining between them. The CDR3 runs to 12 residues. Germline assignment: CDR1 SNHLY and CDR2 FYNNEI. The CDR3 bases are TGTGCCAGCAGTGATCAATCAGATACGCAGTATTTT. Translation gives CASSDQSDTQYF.